Shown below are 25 T cell receptor beta chains from a single sample sequenced in a study of blood T cell repertoires in COVID-19. Data came from immunoSEQ multiplex PCR; TCRdb stores just in-frame clones and leaves some out. The data show 390,000 or so clones, with roughly 90% seen just once and under 4% held by the top ten. Specimen: peripheral blood. The receptors shown here come from a woman between 25 and 40 years old with COVID-19, enrolled during active disease.

In DNA form, the CDR3 reads TGCGCCAGCAGCCAAGATCAGGGGGTTGGTGGAGCTTTCTTT. Its protein product is CASSQDQGVGGAFF. The chain links TRBV4-3 to TRBJ1-1, with 7 bases that match TRBD1. Germline CDR1 reads LGHNA; CDR2 reads YSLEER. This CDR3 is 14 amino acids long. Unmatched junction bases numbered 8, after V lost 0 bases and J lost 10 bases.

J is TRBJ1-5 and V is TRBV28; D is unresolved. The germline V gene encodes CDR1 MDHEN and CDR2 SYDVKM. Trimming pared 6 bases from V and 7 bases from J, leaving 16 bases between. The CDR3 length is 14 residues. The CDR3 region is CASRPDGSWQPQHF. DNA for the CDR3: TGTGCCAGCAGACCGGACGGGAGTTGGCAGCCCCAGCATTTT.

This chain connects TRBV2 to TRBJ2-2, with D possibly TRBD2 on 5 matching bases. Germline loops: CDR1 SNHLY, CDR2 FYNNEI. This CDR3 contains 15 residues. V gave up 6 bases and J gave up 4 bases, with 15 bases separating them. The CDR3 DNA is TGTGCCAGCAGGAGGCTAGCTCTGTTCACCGGGGAGCTGTTTTTT. The encoded protein is CASRRLALFTGELFF.

V gene TRBV11-2 combines with J gene TRBJ1-1, with TRBD1 identical over 8 bases. CDR3 length equals 14 residues. The germline CDR1 and CDR2 sequences are SGHAT and FQNNGV. V was clipped by 5 bases and J by 5 bases; unmatched bases: 7. The CDR3 loop is CASSARQGRTEAFF. CDR3 DNA sequence: TGTGCCAGCAGCGCCCGACAGGGGCGTACTGAAGCTTTCTTT.

The gene calls are TRBV29-1 and TRBJ1-1; unclear D gene. Looked up from germline, CDR1 is SQVTM and CDR2 is ANQGSEA. CDR3 length: 12 residues. V lost 7 bases and J 4 bases, leaving 13 bases between the germline ends. CDR3 amino acids: CSAQGGSTEAFF. The CDR3 DNA reads TGCAGCGCCCAAGGTGGGAGCACTGAAGCTTTCTTT.

This clone was found once. The rearrangement uses TRBV6-2 or TRBV6-3 and TRBJ1-1; 8 nucleotides align to TRBD1. This CDR3 comprises 14 residues. Unmatched junction bases numbered 8, after V lost 6 bases and J lost 5 bases. Germline V gene lookup returns CDR1 MNHEY and CDR2 SVGEGT. This CDR3 reads CASSRTGSKTEAFF. In nucleotides, the CDR3 is TGTGCCAGCAGCCGGACAGGGTCAAAAACTGAAGCTTTCTTT.

The CDR3 protein is CASSLGGGFEAFF. The CDR3 nucleotides read TGTGCCAGCAGCTTAGGCGGGGGATTTGAAGCTTTCTTT. The chain couples TRBV11-2 to TRBJ1-1; tentatively, D is TRBD1 (5 bases). Trimming left V 1 base short and J 7 bases short, with 10 bases between. The CDR3 consists of 13 residues. CDR1 is SGHAT and CDR2 is FQNNGV in the germline V gene.

The gene calls are TRBV7-2 and TRBJ2-2; 8 bases align to TRBD1. V was clipped by 5 bases and J by 4 bases; unmatched bases: 6. The CDR3 contains 15 residues. Germline CDR1 SGHTA, CDR2 FQGNSA. DNA for the CDR3: TGTGCCAGCAGCACCGGGACAGGATTCACCGGGGAGCTGTTTTTT. Translating gives CASSTGTGFTGELFF.

This clone was seen a handful of times. This CDR3 is CASSYDQQGYGYTF. CDR3 nucleotides: TGTGCCAGCAGTTACGATCAACAGGGCTATGGCTACACCTTC. This chain joins TRBV6-5 and TRBJ1-2; the D gene is possibly TRBD1 (6 bases). The CDR3 sequence is 14 residues long. The germline V gene encodes CDR1 MNHEY and CDR2 SVGAGI. With 2 bases removed from V and 4 bases from J, the gap between germline ends came to 11 bases.

V gene TRBV7-9 combines with J gene TRBJ1-1; D is undetermined. Between the trimmed V and J ends, which lost 0 bases and 4 bases, there was a span of 12 bases. The V gene's germline CDR1 is SEHNR and CDR2 FQNEAQ (reference sequence). This CDR3 spans 15 amino acids. The CDR3 coding sequence is TGTGCCAGCAGCTTAGCCCGGGGAGGCGGCACTGAAGCTTTCTTT. Amino acids: CASSLARGGGTEAFF.

The chain uses TRBV10-3 and TRBJ2-7, with a weak D call TRBD2 (5 bases). The CDR3 has 15 residues. V lost 8 bases to trimming and J lost 9 bases, with 26 bases between them. Germline V gives CDR1 ENHRY, CDR2 SYGVKD. The CDR3 reads CAIQQDRSGRRGQYF. The CDR3 region has the DNA TGTGCCATCCAGCAAGACCGCAGCGGCCGGCGAGGGCAGTACTTC.

The J gene is TRBJ1-4, the V gene TRBV28; 9 bases fit TRBD1. The CDR3 loop spans 16 amino acids. Per the germline V gene, CDR1 is MDHEN and CDR2 is SYDVKM. Germline trimming cut 7 bases from V and 2 bases from J; bases unmatched to any gene: 8. CDR3 protein: CASTPTGTGTNEKLFF. For the CDR3, the DNA is TGTGCCAGCACCCCTACCGGGACAGGGACTAATGAAAAACTGTTTTTT.

The CDR3 protein is CATGGPKDTQYF. CDR3 DNA: TGTGCCACCGGGGGGCCGAAAGATACGCAGTATTTT. The rearrangement joins TRBV27 to TRBJ2-3; a weak D match, TRBD2 (7 bases). CDR1 and CDR2 (germline): MNHEY, SMNVEV (reference sequence). With 10 bases removed from V and 5 bases from J, the gap between germline ends came to 13 bases. There are 12 residues in the CDR3.

Here the CDR3 reads CASRAQGAMNTEAFF. DNA for the CDR3: TGCGCCAGCAGAGCACAGGGGGCGATGAACACTGAAGCTTTCTTT. The rearrangement uses TRBV10-1 and TRBJ1-1; 9 positions match TRBD1. The germline V gene has CDR1 WNHNN and CDR2 SYGVQD (reference sequence). The CDR3 length is 15 residues. V lost 6 bases and J lost 0; bases outside the gene matches: 5.

This clone appeared a few times. The rearrangement links TRBV7-2 to TRBJ1-5; TRBD1 might be the D (5 bases). Germline V gene lookup returns CDR1 SGHTA and CDR2 FQGNSA. V was cut by 6 bases and J by 5 bases, with 14 bases left in between. The CDR3 spans 14 residues. CDR3 nucleotides: TGTGCCAGCAGTAAGGGGACGGGGGATCAGCCCCAGCATTTT. It encodes CASSKGTGDQPQHF.

The gene calls are TRBV19 and TRBJ2-5; 12 positions agree with TRBD2. The trim removed 3 bases at V and 4 bases at J, leaving 9 bases unmatched. Germline-derived CDR1 and CDR2 are LNHDA and SQIVND (reference sequence). CDR3 length: 17 amino acids. CDR3 DNA: TGTGCCAGTAGTATTAGGGGACTAGCGGGTAGAGGAGAGACCCAGTACTTC. Translation gives CASSIRGLAGRGETQYF.

This chain uses TRBV2 with TRBJ1-2; 7 bases are a match to TRBD1. CDR1 and CDR2 (germline): SNHLY, FYNNEI. The CDR3 consists of 15 residues. V lost 10 bases, J lost 2 bases, and 13 bases stayed unmatched. The CDR3: CATKDREMSNYGYTF. As DNA, the CDR3 is TGTGCCACCAAAGACAGGGAAATGTCAAACTATGGCTACACCTTC. Full variable domain (remainder filled in from reference TRBV2 and TRBJ1-2): EPEVTQTPSHQVTQMGQEVILRCVPISNHLYFYWYRQILGQKVEFLVSFYNNEISEKSEIFDDQFSVERPDGSNFTLKIRSTKLEDSAMYFCATKDREMSNYGYTFGSGTRLTVV.

This chain connects TRBV13 to TRBJ2-1, with D perhaps TRBD1 (5 bases). CDR1 PRHDT and CDR2 FYEKMQ come from the germline V gene (reference sequence). Trimming stripped 2 bases from V and 0 bases from J, with 8 bases between. This CDR3 spans 15 amino acids. The CDR3 bases are TGTGCCAGCAGCTTACTCCAGGGCTCCTACAATGAGCAGTTCTTC. Its translation: CASSLLQGSYNEQFF.

This rearrangement joins TRBV12-5 to TRBJ2-2; 7 positions agree with TRBD1. V lost 5 bases to trimming and J lost 7 bases; unmatched junction nucleotides: 10. CDR1 LGHNT and CDR2 FRNRAP come from the germline V gene. The CDR3 is 15 residues long. This chain's CDR3 is CASGLRQGRIGELFF. DNA of the CDR3: TGTGCTAGTGGTCTAAGACAGGGTAGGATCGGGGAGCTGTTTTTT.

The gene calls are TRBV30 and TRBJ1-1, with 7 bases matching TRBD1. The germline V gene encodes CDR1 GTSNPN and CDR2 SVGIG (reference sequence). The CDR3 totals 15 residues. V dropped 0 bases and J dropped 1; count of bases not matched to a gene: 5. CDR3 loop: CAWSVGYRGNTEAFF. The CDR3 region has the DNA TGTGCCTGGAGTGTAGGGTACAGGGGGAACACTGAAGCTTTCTTT.

The V and J genes are TRBV19 and TRBJ1-6; TRBD1 aligns across 8 bases. The CDR3 sequence is 15 residues long. Germline-derived CDR1 and CDR2 are LNHDA and SQIVND (reference sequence). J was trimmed by 8 bases and V by 4 bases; bases with no gene match: 7. The CDR3 region has the DNA TGTGCCAGTAGTACCCCGGACAGGGTGGATTCACCCCTCCACTTT. Amino acids: CASSTPDRVDSPLHF. Full variable domain (missing parts from reference TRBV19 and TRBJ1-6): DGGITQSPKYLFRKEGQNVTLSCEQNLNHDAMYWYRQDPGQGLRLIYYSQIVNDFQKGDIAEGYSVSREKKESFPLTVTSAQKNPTAFYLCASSTPDRVDSPLHFGNGTRLTVT.

The chain is built from TRBV30 and TRBJ1-2; a weak D match, TRBD1 (6 bases). The CDR3 runs to 11 residues. V lost 2 bases to trimming and J lost 8 bases, with 9 bases between them. Germline loops: CDR1 GTSNPN, CDR2 SVGIG (reference sequence). CDR3 amino acids: CAWSSGAGYTF. CDR3 in DNA: TGTGCCTGGAGTTCAGGGGCGGGCTACACCTTC.

The CDR3 region is CASSLDEPGEQYV. CDR3 DNA: TGTGCCAGCAGCTTAGACGAACCGGGGGAGCAGTACGTC. The chain joins TRBV7-9 to TRBJ2-7, with a possible D match to TRBD2 (5 bases). The CDR3 has 13 residues. Per germline, CDR1 SEHNR and CDR2 FQNEAQ (reference sequence). Trimming took 1 base from V and 7 from J, leaving 11 bases between them.

J is TRBJ2-7 and V is TRBV27, with D maybe TRBD2 (5 bases). This CDR3 contains 16 residues. Looked up from germline, CDR1 is MNHEY and CDR2 is SMNVEV (reference sequence). Trimming stripped 6 bases from V and 4 bases from J, with 22 bases between. DNA of the CDR3: TGTGCCAGCAGACCGATCGGGCTAGCTCACCCTTACGAGCAGTACGTC. Its translation: CASRPIGLAHPYEQYV.

The chain carries TRBV4-3 and TRBJ2-1, with 7 bases matching TRBD2. CDR3 size: 17 residues. The V and J ends lost 0 bases and 4 bases, in that order; junction bases with no gene match: 9. The germline gives CDR1 LGHNA, CDR2 YSLEER. For the CDR3, the DNA is TGCGCCAGCAGCCAAGAGACTACTAGCGACCATTACAATGAGCAGTTCTTC. Translation: CASSQETTSDHYNEQFF.